This TCR beta chain came from a study of regulatory T cells in long-lasting Graves disease. Time point described: newly diagnosed GD, antithyroid drugs for less than 3 months. PBMC-extracted RNA yielded the TCR library. The TCR beta library used iRepertoire HTBI primers with Arm-PCR amplification of CDR3. MiXCR was run by TCRdb on the multiplex PCR reads, yielding one entry per CDR3 protein. Of fewer than 550,000 distinct CDR3 sequences listed, 15% to 20% were seen once; the top ten hold about 25%. This clonotype was counted many times. Separately, the same data were catalogued under a study of T cells in Graves' hyperthyroidism and ophthalmopathy.

The sample in question was peripheral blood mononuclear cells (PBMCs), obtained at new diagnosis, from a patient treated with antithyroid drugs. This clonotype originated in a middle-aged woman with Graves disease.

The CDR3 nucleotides are TGTGCCAGCCGACCGACGGGGGGCTATGGCTACACCTTC. It is translated as CASRPTGGYGYTF. This rearrangement joins TRBV6-1 to TRBJ1-2; weak D call: TRBD1 (5 bases). The germline V gene has CDR1 MNHNS and CDR2 SASEGT. The CDR3 runs 13 residues. The V gene lost 8 bases and the J gene lost 4 bases, with 14 bases spanning the gap.